Listed here are 2 T cell receptor beta chains from one sample, sequenced in a study of blood T cell repertoires in COVID-19. The repertoire was sequenced with immunoSEQ multiplex PCR; TCRdb's copy has only in-frame clones and lacks some. The sample holds 210,000 or so clones, about 85% seen once. The sequenced material came from peripheral blood. These receptors were collected from a human donor in a cohort sampled during active COVID-19.

The genes are TRBV9 and TRBJ1-3; 7 positions agree with TRBD1. Losses at the gene ends were 2 bases for V and 1 base for J; bases not matched to a gene: 6. CDR3 length: 16 amino acids. Germline CDR1 is SGDLS and CDR2 is YYNGEE. CDR3 loop: CASSVYQGVSGNTIYF. CDR3 coding DNA: TGTGCCAGCAGCGTTTACCAGGGGGTATCTGGAAACACCATATATTTT.

This chain uses TRBV5-4 with TRBJ2-3; TRBD2 might be the D (5 bases). The V gene lost 2 bases and the J gene lost 2 bases, with 18 bases spanning the gap. The CDR3 covers 17 residues. Germline V gives CDR1 SGHNT, CDR2 YYREEE (reference sequence). The CDR3 region is CASSLHISGGPTDTQYF. The CDR3 DNA follows: TGTGCCAGCAGCTTACATATAAGTGGCGGGCCCACAGATACGCAGTATTTT.